Below are 24 T cell receptor beta chains sequenced from a single sample in a study of blood T cell repertoires in COVID-19. Repertoires were generated with immunoSEQ multiplex PCR, while TCRdb's copy carries only in-frame clones and drops some. The sample comprises about 160,000 clones, about 86% of which are singletons, and more than 3% rests with the top ten. The sequencing input was peripheral blood. The receptors shown here come from a man in his 70s with acute or convalescent COVID-19.

The chain links TRBV25-1 to TRBJ1-2; 12 bases line up with TRBD1. The CDR3 loop spans 16 amino acids. V lost 3 bases to trimming and J lost 4 bases; unmatched junction nucleotides: 6. Germline V gene data show CDR1 as MGHDK and CDR2 as SYGVNS. Here the CDR3 DNA reads TGTGCCAGCAGTGACGCCGGGACAGGGGGCGTCTATGGCTACACCTTC. It translates to CASSDAGTGGVYGYTF.

The chain uses TRBV6-2 or TRBV6-3 and TRBJ2-3, with a weak D call TRBD2 (5 bases). Deletions cut 7 bases from V and 6 bases from J, with 17 bases between. CDR1 is MNHEY and CDR2 is SVGEGT in the germline V gene. CDR3 length equals 14 residues. CDR3 coding DNA: TGTGCCAGCACCCCGAGGAGGTTTGGGGATACGCAGTATTTT. Amino acids: CASTPRRFGDTQYF.

The gene calls are TRBV7-9 and TRBJ2-5; the D gene is possibly TRBD2 (5 bases). CDR1 and CDR2 (germline): SEHNR, FQNEAQ (reference sequence). The CDR3 spans 14 residues. Deletions cut 5 bases from V and 2 bases from J, with 12 bases between. DNA for the CDR3: TGTGCCAGCAGCCGCCCAGCGGCTCAAGAGACCCAGTACTTC. Its translation: CASSRPAAQETQYF.

The chain is built from TRBV19 and TRBJ1-4; D gene ambiguous. Trimming took off 5 bases at V and 0 bases at J, with 10 bases between the two ends. The CDR3 is 15 amino acids. CDR1 LNHDA and CDR2 SQIVND come from the germline V gene (reference sequence). The CDR3 protein is CASSARRATNEKLFF. The CDR3 nucleotides read TGTGCCAGTAGTGCCAGGAGGGCAACTAATGAAAAACTGTTTTTT. The whole variable domain, remainder taken from reference TRBV19 and TRBJ1-4, is DGGITQSPKYLFRKEGQNVTLSCEQNLNHDAMYWYRQDPGQGLRLIYYSQIVNDFQKGDIAEGYSVSREKKESFPLTVTSAQKNPTAFYLCASSARRATNEKLFFGSGTQLSVL.

This chain uses TRBV19 with TRBJ2-1; D may be TRBD1 (6 bases). The CDR3 runs 12 residues. V lost 5 bases to trimming and J lost 4 bases, with 6 bases between them. Germline V gene lookup returns CDR1 LNHDA and CDR2 SQIVND (reference sequence). The chain's CDR3 is CASSDRYNEQFF. As DNA, the CDR3 is TGTGCCAGTAGTGACAGGTACAATGAGCAGTTCTTC.

This chain joins TRBV28 and TRBJ2-7; D is unresolved. The CDR3 covers 11 residues. V lost 6 bases and J lost 3, with 6 bases in between. Germline V gives CDR1 MDHEN, CDR2 SYDVKM. CDR3 sequence (DNA): TGTGCCAGCAGCCTAGTCTACGAGCAGTACTTC. The encoded protein is CASSLVYEQYF.

The chain recombines TRBV5-1 with TRBJ2-3; 7 bases line up with TRBD1. This CDR3 region has 14 residues. Germline V gene data show CDR1 as SGHRS and CDR2 as YFSETQ. J lost 5 bases, V lost 0 bases, and 3 bases had no gene match. CDR3 loop: CASSLDRGLDTQYF. The CDR3 DNA reads TGCGCCAGCAGCTTGGACAGGGGCCTAGATACGCAGTATTTT. The full variable domain, its missing parts supplied by reference TRBV5-1 and TRBJ2-3, is KAGVTQTPRYLIKTRGQQVTLSCSPISGHRSVSWYQQTPGQGLQFLFEYFSETQRNKGNFPGRFSGRQFSNSRSEMNVSTLELGDSALYLCASSLDRGLDTQYFGPGTRLTVL.

The rearrangement uses TRBV30 and TRBJ2-5; 7 nucleotides line up with TRBD1. CDR1 is GTSNPN, CDR2 SVGIG, per germline (reference sequence). This CDR3 is 13 amino acids long. The V gene end was trimmed by 3 bases and the J gene end by 4 bases; junction bases not matched to a gene: 5. This chain's CDR3 is CAWSPGGVETQYF. The CDR3 region has the DNA TGTGCCTGGAGCCCAGGGGGTGTAGAGACCCAGTACTTC.

This clone was found a few times. This sequence joins TRBV28 and TRBJ2-7; 12 positions match TRBD1. Per germline, CDR1 MDHEN and CDR2 SYDVKM. Unmatched junction bases numbered 6, after V lost 4 bases and J lost 5 bases. The CDR3 extends over 15 amino acids. The CDR3 region is CASSSGTGGIHEQYF. CDR3 DNA: TGTGCCAGCAGTTCCGGGACAGGGGGCATCCACGAGCAGTACTTC.

The chain uses TRBV28 and TRBJ1-1; no definite D call. V shed 2 bases and J shed 4 bases, with 8 bases lying between them. Per the germline V gene, CDR1 is MDHEN and CDR2 is SYDVKM. CDR3 length: 13 residues. CDR3 DNA sequence: TGTGCCAGCAGTTTAGTGAGTCCCACTGAAGCTTTCTTT. Its translation is CASSLVSPTEAFF.

The gene calls are TRBV27 and TRBJ2-2, with a tentative D call TRBD2 (6 bases). CDR3 size: 14 residues. In germline, CDR1 is MNHEY, CDR2 SMNVEV (reference sequence). The V gene lost 6 bases and the J gene lost 5 bases, with 13 bases spanning the gap. The chain's CDR3 is CASSPAGGTGELFF. The CDR3 DNA is TGTGCCAGCAGCCCGGCCGGGGGAACCGGGGAGCTGTTTTTT.

The chain couples TRBV9 to TRBJ2-5; 7 bases align to TRBD1. In germline, CDR1 is SGDLS, CDR2 YYNGEE. The length of the CDR3 is 14 residues. Germline trimming cut 4 bases from V and 2 bases from J; bases unmatched to any gene: 5. The CDR3 region is CASSPRDSQETQYF. DNA for the CDR3: TGTGCCAGCAGCCCCCGGGACAGTCAAGAGACCCAGTACTTC.

The rearrangement uses TRBV28 and TRBJ2-1, with a weak D call TRBD1 (7 bases). V dropped 1 base and J dropped 4 bases, with 14 bases sitting between them. This CDR3 contains 16 residues. Germline lookup yields CDR1 MDHEN and CDR2 SYDVKM. The DNA for the CDR3 is TGTGCCAGCAGTTTATCGGCAGGGGGGCCTTACAATGAGCAGTTCTTC. This codes for CASSLSAGGPYNEQFF.

Points on this clone: Different DNA sequences within this sample yield the same CDR3. The chain is built from TRBV29-1 and TRBJ2-3; 13 positions match TRBD2. The germline V gene encodes CDR1 SQVTM and CDR2 ANQGSEA. The CDR3 is 14 amino acids. J gave up 4 bases and V 6 bases, and 4 bases lay outside the gene matches. The CDR3 nucleotides read TGCAGCGTGGCTGGACTAGCGGGAGCAGATACGCAGTATTTT. This translates into CSVAGLAGADTQYF.

This clone was found once. The CDR3 bases are TGTGCCAGCGGGGTGGACAACTCCTACGAGCAGTACTTC. Translation gives CASGVDNSYEQYF. J is TRBJ2-7 and V is TRBV25-1; the D gene is possibly TRBD1 (5 bases). The CDR3 extends over 13 amino acids. The V gene's germline CDR1 is MGHDK and CDR2 SYGVNS. Trimming shortened V by 8 bases and J by 0 bases, and 11 bases separated the two germline ends.

The chain recombines TRBV18 with TRBJ1-5; D might be TRBD1 (6 bases). In germline, CDR1 is KGHSH, CDR2 LQKENI. The CDR3 spans 17 residues. The V gene lost 4 bases and the J gene lost 0 bases, with 16 bases spanning the gap. The CDR3 sequence is CASSRGTTGYSNQPQHF. DNA of the CDR3: TGTGCCAGCTCACGCGGAACCACAGGGTATAGCAATCAGCCCCAGCATTTT. Looking up the rest from reference TRBV18 and TRBJ1-5 gives the full variable domain: NAGVMQNPRHLVRRRGQEARLRCSPMKGHSHVYWYRQLPEEGLKFMVYLQKENIIDESGMPKERFSAEFPKEGPSILRIQQVVRGDSAAYFCASSRGTTGYSNQPQHFGDGTRLSIL.

The chain links TRBV6-2 or TRBV6-3 to TRBJ2-1; 14 bases match TRBD2. Germline V gene sequence: CDR1 MNHEY, CDR2 SVGEGT. The J segment lost 8 bases and the V segment lost 2 bases, leaving 8 bases of the junction unmatched. The CDR3 length is 17 residues. The chain's CDR3 is CASSYGRLAGGWDEQFF. In DNA form, the CDR3 reads TGTGCCAGCAGTTACGGCCGACTAGCGGGAGGGTGGGATGAGCAGTTCTTC.

This chain links TRBV5-1 with TRBJ2-1, with 9 bases lining up with TRBD2. Germline CDR1 SGHRS, CDR2 YFSETQ. The CDR3 is 15 residues long. V dropped 2 bases and J dropped 4; count of bases not matched to a gene: 4. The CDR3 DNA reads as TGCGCCAGCAGCTTTGGGCTAGCGGGGTACAATGAGCAGTTCTTC. Translating it yields CASSFGLAGYNEQFF.

The chain links TRBV18 to TRBJ1-1; 9 nucleotides line up with TRBD1. This CDR3 contains 14 residues. The germline V gene has CDR1 KGHSH and CDR2 LQKENI. V shed 5 bases, J shed 7 bases, and the junction held 8 bases outside the gene matches. CDR3 protein: CASSLDRGAGEAFF. CDR3 coding DNA: TGTGCCAGCTCATTGGACAGGGGCGCGGGTGAAGCTTTCTTT. Drawing the rest from reference TRBV18 and TRBJ1-1, the complete variable domain is NAGVMQNPRHLVRRRGQEARLRCSPMKGHSHVYWYRQLPEEGLKFMVYLQKENIIDESGMPKERFSAEFPKEGPSILRIQQVVRGDSAAYFCASSLDRGAGEAFFGQGTRLTVV.

The rearrangement links TRBV2 to TRBJ1-5, with D hard to call. Trimming shortened V by 4 bases and J by 3 bases, and 13 bases separated the two germline ends. CDR1 is SNHLY, CDR2 FYNNEI, per germline. The CDR3 totals 15 residues. CDR3: CASSGGIGDNQPQHF. DNA for the CDR3: TGTGCCAGCAGTGGAGGGATTGGGGACAATCAGCCCCAGCATTTT.

J is TRBJ1-2 and V is TRBV19, with a weak D call TRBD1 (5 bases). Germline V gives CDR1 LNHDA, CDR2 SQIVND (reference sequence). The CDR3 runs 13 residues. The ends were cut back, 4 bases at V and 8 bases at J, with 14 bases in the middle. The CDR3 DNA is TGTGCCAGTAGTACGCACACAGGAGGGGGCTACACCTTC. This sequence encodes CASSTHTGGGYTF.

The chain recombines TRBV3-1 (or the pseudogene TRBV3-2) with TRBJ2-2, with TRBD2 matching over 7 bases. The trim removed 0 bases at V and 2 bases at J, leaving 6 bases unmatched. The CDR3 length is 17 residues. From germline, CDR1 is LGHDT and CDR2 YNNKEL (reference sequence). The CDR3: CASSQDPSGVNTGELFF. CDR3 nucleotide sequence: TGTGCCAGCAGCCAAGATCCTAGCGGAGTTAACACCGGGGAGCTGTTTTTT.

The gene calls are TRBV28 and TRBJ1-3, with D unclear. CDR1 is MDHEN, CDR2 SYDVKM, per germline. The CDR3 runs to 14 residues. V lost 6 bases, J lost 0 bases, and 9 bases lay in between. CDR3 sequence: CASSPPGSGNTIYF. CDR3 bases: TGTGCCAGCAGCCCCCCGGGCTCTGGAAACACCATATATTTT. Complete variable domain (other parts from reference TRBV28 and TRBJ1-3): DVKVTQSSRYLVKRTGEKVFLECVQDMDHENMFWYRQDPGLGLRLIYFSYDVKMKEKGDIPEGYSVSREKKERFSLILESASTNQTSMYLCASSPPGSGNTIYFGEGSWLTVV.

This chain uses TRBV5-1 with TRBJ2-3, with 7 bases fitting TRBD1. Germline V CDR1 and CDR2: SGHRS, YFSETQ. V shed 4 bases, J shed 3 bases, and the junction held 8 bases outside the gene matches. The CDR3 covers 15 residues. For the CDR3, the DNA is TGCGCCAGCAGCCCGACAGGGTCCAAGACAGATACGCAGTATTTT. Its translation is CASSPTGSKTDTQYF. The full variable domain, completed using reference TRBV5-1 and TRBJ2-3, is KAGVTQTPRYLIKTRGQQVTLSCSPISGHRSVSWYQQTPGQGLQFLFEYFSETQRNKGNFPGRFSGRQFSNSRSEMNVSTLELGDSALYLCASSPTGSKTDTQYFGPGTRLTVL.